The next 28 T cell receptor beta chains were all read from a single sample in a study of cytomegalovirus exposure and HLA in healthy donors. Researchers ran the PCR with 60 Vbeta and 13 Jbeta primers. The repertoire was sequenced with immunoSEQ multiplex PCR; TCRdb's copy has only in-frame clones and lacks some. The sample yields about 250,000 clones, about 88% seen once. Sequencing used PBMCs. The receptors come from a girl aged 2 to 9 in good health and CMV-seronegative.

The V and J genes are TRBV5-1 and TRBJ1-1; 8 bases are a match to TRBD1. The CDR3 runs to 11 residues. Germline V gene lookup returns CDR1 SGHRS and CDR2 YFSETQ. With 7 bases clipped from V and 6 bases from J, the junction kept 2 bases outside the gene matches. CDR3 coding DNA: TGCGCCAGCCACAGGGGGTCTGAAGCTTTCTTT. Its translation: CASHRGSEAFF.

The chain recombines TRBV29-1 with TRBJ2-2; D is perhaps TRBD1 (6 bases). The V and J ends lost 2 bases and 5 bases respectively, with 15 bases between them. This CDR3 contains 15 residues. Germline V lookup: CDR1 SQVTM, CDR2 ANQGSEA. CDR3 nucleotides: TGCAGCGTTGAACTGGACAGCCACTATACCGGGGAGCTGTTTTTT. Encoded protein: CSVELDSHYTGELFF.

There are a few counts of this clone. CDR3 protein: CASGWTGLNTGELFF. CDR3 DNA: TGCGCCAGCGGGTGGACAGGGCTAAACACCGGGGAGCTGTTTTTT. The chain is built from TRBV10-1 and TRBJ2-2; 8 bases align to TRBD1. There are 15 residues in the CDR3. Germline V gene data show CDR1 as WNHNN and CDR2 as SYGVQD (reference sequence). V gave up 8 bases and J gave up 2 bases; unmatched junction bases: 7.

This chain links TRBV19 with TRBJ2-5, with 7 bases matching TRBD1. Germline V lookup: CDR1 LNHDA, CDR2 SQIVND (reference sequence). The CDR3 runs 15 residues. The ends lost 4 bases at V and 0 bases at J; junction bases unmatched: 5. The CDR3 DNA follows: TGTGCCAGTAGTACAGAGGACAGGTACCAAGAGACCCAGTACTTC. As protein: CASSTEDRYQETQYF.

The chain carries TRBV7-3 and TRBJ2-5, with D possibly matching TRBD2 (6 bases). Looked up from germline, CDR1 is SGHTA and CDR2 is FQGTGA. V lost 2 bases, J lost 5 bases, and 12 bases lay in between. CDR3 length: 14 residues. Here the CDR3 reads CASSLAGPRETQYF. In nucleotides, the CDR3 is TGTGCCAGCAGCTTAGCGGGGCCCAGGGAGACCCAGTACTTC.

This rearrangement joins TRBV7-2 to TRBJ2-7; D might be TRBD2 (6 bases). The CDR3 has 16 residues. V lost 5 bases and J 0 bases, leaving 17 bases between the germline ends. Germline CDR1 reads SGHTA; CDR2 reads FQGNSA. CDR3 loop: CASSPNSAGRSYEQYF. DNA for the CDR3: TGTGCCAGCAGCCCTAATTCGGCGGGACGCTCCTACGAGCAGTACTTC.

The V call is TRBV7-7, the J call TRBJ2-2; D is undetermined. This CDR3 spans 14 amino acids. The V end was cut by 5 bases, the J end by 7 bases, with 14 bases between. Germline CDR1 is SSHAT and CDR2 is FNYEAQ (reference sequence). CDR3 nucleotides: TGTGCCAGCAGCCCTCACCCACTAAACGGGGAGCTGTTTTTT. Protein sequence: CASSPHPLNGELFF.

The V call is TRBV15, the J call TRBJ2-1; 15 bases fit TRBD2. V gave up 7 bases and J gave up 7 bases; unmatched junction bases: 11. The CDR3 has 17 residues. The germline gives CDR1 LNHNV, CDR2 YYDKDF (reference sequence). The CDR3, as DNA: TGTGCCACCACCGGGACTAGCGGGGGGATTTCAGTAAATGAGCAGTTCTTC. Encoded protein: CATTGTSGGISVNEQFF.

The chain uses TRBV30 and TRBJ1-2, with 7 positions matching TRBD1. The germline CDR1 and CDR2 sequences are GTSNPN and SVGIG (reference sequence). Trimming cost V 6 bases and J 0 bases; bases outside gene matches: 4. This CDR3 is 13 amino acids long. The CDR3 bases are TGTGCCTGTGGACAGGAAGCTAACTATGGCTACACCTTC. Its protein is CACGQEANYGYTF. The whole variable domain, remainder taken from reference TRBV30 and TRBJ1-2, is SQTIHQWPATLVQPVGSPLSLECTVEGTSNPNLYWYRQAAGRGLQLLFYSVGIGQISSEVPQNLSASRPQDRQFILSSKKLLLSDSGFYLCACGQEANYGYTFGSGTRLTVV.

The rearrangement joins TRBV5-1 to TRBJ2-6, with 9 bases lining up with TRBD1. This CDR3 spans 20 amino acids. Unmatched junction bases numbered 12, after V lost 1 base and J lost 1 base. In germline, CDR1 is SGHRS, CDR2 YFSETQ. DNA for the CDR3: TGCGCCAGCAGCTTGAAGTCCCCGGGACAGGGACTTTCTGGGGCCAACGTCCTGACTTTC. Translated, it gives CASSLKSPGQGLSGANVLTF.

This clone was seen more than once but under ten times. This chain uses TRBV5-4 with TRBJ1-3; perhaps TRBD1 as D (5 bases). Germline CDR1 is SGHNT and CDR2 is YYREEE (reference sequence). The CDR3 covers 15 residues. V was cut by 0 bases and J by 4 bases, with 11 bases left in between. CDR3 amino acids: CASSLAVGAGNTIYF. The CDR3 bases are TGTGCCAGCAGCTTGGCCGTAGGGGCGGGAAACACCATATATTTT.

This clone was observed a handful of times. The chain uses TRBV13 and TRBJ1-6; 9 bases are shared with TRBD1. The V gene end was trimmed by 5 bases and the J gene end by 10 bases; junction bases not matched to a gene: 3. CDR1 PRHDT and CDR2 FYEKMQ come from the germline V gene (reference sequence). CDR3 length: 13 amino acids. The CDR3 nucleotides read TGTGCCAGCAGCAGGGACAGGGACTCACCCCTCCACTTT. Its translation: CASSRDRDSPLHF. The whole variable domain, remainder taken from reference TRBV13 and TRBJ1-6, is AAGVIQSPRHLIKEKRETATLKCYPIPRHDTVYWYQQGPGQDPQFLISFYEKMQSDKGSIPDRFSAQQFSDYHSELNMSSLELGDSALYFCASSRDRDSPLHFGNGTRLTVT.

V is TRBV5-1 and J is TRBJ2-3; possibly TRBD2 for D (5 bases). The CDR3 runs 15 residues. Germline V gene lookup returns CDR1 SGHRS and CDR2 YFSETQ. Trimming removed 0 bases from V and 2 bases from J, with 10 bases in between. The CDR3 DNA reads TGCGCCAGCAGCTTGGAGGACTTTAACACAGATACGCAGTATTTT. It codes for CASSLEDFNTDTQYF.

V and J are TRBV7-8 and TRBJ1-5; 10 positions agree with TRBD1. The CDR3 runs to 15 residues. CDR1 is SGHVS and CDR2 is FQNEAQ in the germline V gene. The trim removed 3 bases at V and 6 bases at J, leaving 5 bases unmatched. CDR3 residues: CASSLSRDRGQPQHF. CDR3 nucleotide sequence: TGTGCCAGCAGCTTGTCCCGGGACAGGGGTCAGCCCCAGCATTTT. Combining the CDR3 with reference TRBV7-8 and TRBJ1-5 gives the whole variable domain GAGVSQSPRYKVAKRGQDVALRCDPISGHVSLFWYQQALGQGPEFLTYFQNEAQLDKSGLPSDRFFAERPEGSVSTLKIQRTQQEDSAVYLCASSLSRDRGQPQHFGDGTRLSIL.

The rearrangement links TRBV7-3 to TRBJ2-2, with TRBD2 as a possible D gene (5 bases). The germline V and J ends were trimmed by 5 bases and 5 bases, with 9 bases remaining between them. CDR3 length: 13 residues. CDR1 SGHTA and CDR2 FQGTGA come from the germline V gene. In DNA form, the CDR3 reads TGTGCCAGCAGCGCTAGGGAGACCGGGGAGCTGTTTTTT. It is translated as CASSARETGELFF.

This chain joins TRBV27 and TRBJ2-7; TRBD2 agrees at 11 bases. CDR1 and CDR2 from the germline V gene are MNHEY and SMNVEV (reference sequence). Germline trimming cut 6 bases from V and 2 bases from J; bases unmatched to any gene: 6. This CDR3 region has 15 residues. The CDR3 loop reads CASSLGTSGPYEQYF. CDR3 in DNA: TGTGCCAGCAGCCTAGGGACTAGCGGCCCCTACGAGCAGTACTTC.

The chain couples TRBV6-5 to TRBJ2-1, with D perhaps TRBD2 (7 bases). Germline V CDR1 and CDR2: MNHEY, SVGAGI. The CDR3 covers 15 residues. Trimming removed 6 bases at V and 4 bases at J, with 16 bases between. DNA for the CDR3: TGTGCCAGCAGCGCAACGGGGGGCCTTTACAATGAGCAGTTCTTC. Its translation: CASSATGGLYNEQFF.

The V call is TRBV21-1, the J call TRBJ1-2; TRBD1, as called in the table, went unchecked against the DNA. TRBV21-1 is designated a pseudogene. CDR3 length: 17 residues. The CDR3 reads CASSKGLRRTGDYGYTF. As DNA, the CDR3 is TGTGCCAGCAGCAAAGGCCTTCGTCGGACAGGGGACTATGGCTACACCTTC.

The rearrangement links TRBV5-4 to TRBJ2-5; 8 bases are a match to TRBD1. V gave up 3 bases and J gave up 2 bases; unmatched junction bases: 9. Per the germline V gene, CDR1 is SGHNT and CDR2 is YYREEE (reference sequence). There are 16 residues in the CDR3. CDR3 protein: CASSSGQAKPQETQYF. The CDR3 DNA reads TGTGCCAGCAGCTCGGGACAGGCCAAGCCTCAAGAGACCCAGTACTTC.

A word on this clone: Distinct nucleotide sequences in the sample also encode this CDR3. The chain has TRBV18 and TRBJ2-5; perhaps TRBD2 as D (6 bases). The CDR3 is 14 amino acids. Trimming shortened V by 0 bases and J by 5 bases, and 10 bases separated the two germline ends. Germline assignment: CDR1 KGHSH and CDR2 LQKENI. Here the CDR3 DNA reads TGTGCCAGCTCACCACCGGGGGGAGCGGAGACCCAGTACTTC. This gives the protein CASSPPGGAETQYF.

This clone turned up a few times. This chain connects TRBV20-1 to TRBJ1-1; TRBD1 is a possible D gene (5 bases). V was pared by 3 bases and J by 9 bases, with 11 bases between. CDR1 DFQATT and CDR2 SNEGSKA come from the germline V gene (reference sequence). This CDR3 is 11 amino acids long. The CDR3 DNA follows: TGCAGTGCTAGCTTGGCAGGGCAAGCTTTCTTT. Residues: CSASLAGQAFF.

This clone has only one observation. The chain joins TRBV12-5 to TRBJ2-3, with a tentative D call TRBD1 (6 bases). Trimming cost V 2 bases and J 5 bases, with 8 bases left between them. This CDR3 contains 13 residues. In germline, CDR1 is LGHNT, CDR2 FRNRAP. CDR3 coding DNA: TGTGCTAGTGGTTTGCAGGGGAAAGATACGCAGTATTTT. Translation gives CASGLQGKDTQYF.

The V call is TRBV27, the J call TRBJ2-2; D is ambiguous. This CDR3 is built from 13 residues. The V and J ends lost 4 bases and 4 bases respectively, with 7 bases between them. Germline CDR1 and CDR2: MNHEY and SMNVEV (reference sequence). The CDR3 bases are TGTGCCAGCAGTTCCTCGGGCACCGGGGAGCTGTTTTTT. Translating it yields CASSSSGTGELFF.

J is TRBJ1-2 and V is TRBV28; D uncertain. Between the trimmed V and J ends, which lost 3 bases and 8 bases, there was a span of 10 bases. CDR1 MDHEN and CDR2 SYDVKM come from the germline V gene. The CDR3 loop spans 12 amino acids. CDR3 nucleotide sequence: TGTGCCAGCAGTTTTACAGCCCTGGGCTACACCTTC. It is translated as CASSFTALGYTF.

The V gene is TRBV28, the J gene TRBJ2-5; 9 bases align to TRBD1. V shed 6 bases and J 2 bases; nucleotides not matched to a gene: 4. The CDR3 spans 14 residues. In germline, CDR1 is MDHEN, CDR2 SYDVKM. In DNA, the CDR3 is TGTGCCAGCAGCACGACAGGGGGACAAGAGACCCAGTACTTC. Translating it yields CASSTTGGQETQYF.

The V and J genes are TRBV4-1 and TRBJ1-6, with TRBD1 as a possible D gene (6 bases). CDR1 and CDR2 (germline): MGHRA, YSYEKL. V was pared by 0 bases and J by 2 bases, with 14 bases between. This CDR3 comprises 18 residues. This CDR3 reads CASSQDRGGGTYNSPLHF. The CDR3, as DNA: TGCGCCAGCAGCCAAGATCGAGGGGGGGGCACCTATAATTCACCCCTCCACTTT.

About this clone: The junction departs from the called germline gene at one end, perhaps through a read error. The chain has TRBV20-1 and TRBJ2-7; 7 bases match TRBD1. The CDR3 is 9 amino acids. Germline values: CDR1 DFQATT, CDR2 SNEGSKA (reference sequence). The DNA of the CDR3 is TGCATTTCGTTCCGGGACAGTATCTTC. Protein: CISFRDSIF.

Written as DNA, the CDR3 is TGTGCCAGCAGCGGAGATTTGTCCGGGGAGCTGTTTTTT. Its translation is CASSGDLSGELFF. The J gene is TRBJ2-2, the V gene TRBV7-8; no reliable D call. CDR1 and CDR2 (germline): SGHVS, FQNEAQ. This CDR3 is built from 13 residues. The germline V and J ends were trimmed by 5 bases and 6 bases, with 10 bases remaining between them.